This TCR beta chain was captured in a study of somatic mutations in cytotoxic T cells in rheumatoid arthritis. About the research overall: No treatment had yet been given when patient blood (around 30 ml EDTA) was drawn, right after diagnosis. Flow sorting yielded some V beta antibody-stained T-cell populations at nearly 100% purity, among them V beta1+ cells sequenced for TCRB.

Whole-study findings and limits: Measured CD8+ T-cell clonality, a value compared between rheumatoid arthritis patients and age-matched healthy controls, did not differ significantly. In rheumatoid arthritis patients, the slight underrepresentation of TRBV07 was not adjusted for multiple comparisons.

The germline gives CDR1 MNHEY, CDR2 SVGAGI. The V gene lost 8 bases and the J gene lost 10 bases, with 11 bases spanning the gap. CDR3 length: 10 amino acids. Here immunoSEQ multiplex PCR was the method, and the copy in TCRdb shows in-frame clones only, minus some. Among approximately 13,000 clones listed, 65% to 85% were seen once. A word on this clone: What it binds is not known.

This chain connects TRBV6-5 to TRBJ1-2; a possible D gene is TRBD1 (5 bases). Input material: CD8+ T cells sorted from blood. This receptor was obtained from an adult with rheumatoid arthritis. The CDR3 loop is CASQQASYTF. The DNA for the CDR3 is TGTGCCAGCCAACAGGCCTCCTACACCTTC.